These T cell receptor beta chains were read from a single sample in a study of T cell responses to AZD1222 COVID-19 vaccine. Using immunoSEQ multiplex PCR, the repertoire was profiled, and TCRdb retains in-frame clones only, with some absent. Of some 130,000 clones detected, approximately 92% appear once; the ten largest clones hold approximately 7%. The material sequenced was peripheral blood, taken 28 days after the second AZD1222 dose. Every receptor here comes from an adult who received the AZD1222 COVID-19 vaccine. The CDR3 runs from the conserved cysteine through the conserved F or W. D genes are given only for firm matches. The size field is filled for only some rows; it gives once, few, many or a size class.

CDR3	DNA	size	D	J	V
CASSQDRGLYNEQFF	TGCGCCAGCAGCCAAGATAGAGGACTTTACAATGAGCAGTTCTTC	.	.	TRBJ2-1	TRBV4-3
CASSSRGGSAYEQYF	TGTGCCAGCAGCTCCCGCGGGGGGTCCGCCTACGAGCAGTACTTC	.	TRBD2	TRBJ2-7	TRBV11-1
CATSREGQSGYTF	TGTGCCACCAGCAGAGAGGGGCAGTCCGGCTACACCTTC	.	.	TRBJ1-2	TRBV15
CASSLGDSENIQYF	TGTGCCAGCAGCTTAGGTGACAGCGAAAACATTCAGTACTTC	.	.	TRBJ2-4	TRBV5-6
CASSRDPSNYNSPLHF	TGTGCCAGCAGCCGGGATCCTAGCAACTATAATTCACCCCTCCACTTT	.	.	TRBJ1-6	TRBV5-6
CASEFHTIYF	TGTGCCAGCGAGTTCCACACCATATATTTT	.	.	TRBJ1-3	TRBV7-9
CASAWGQNTEAFF	TGTGCCAGCGCATGGGGGCAGAACACTGAAGCTTTCTTT	.	.	TRBJ1-1	TRBV11-2
CASIPGRQGRSGYTF	TGTGCCAGCATCCCCGGAAGACAGGGAAGAAGCGGCTACACCTTC	.	TRBD1	TRBJ1-2	TRBV6-6
CASGYSLRDEQFF	TGTGCCAGCGGGTACTCCCTTAGGGATGAGCAGTTCTTC	once	.	TRBJ2-1	TRBV7-9
CATSDPLLLTGGAGELFF	TGTGCCACCAGTGACCCTCTCCTATTGACAGGGGGGGCCGGGGAGCTGTTTTTT	.	TRBD1	TRBJ2-2	TRBV24-1
CAARGAGGFGEQFF	TGTGCCGCCCGGGGAGCGGGGGGTTTTGGGGAGCAGTTCTTC	.	TRBD2	TRBJ2-1	TRBV30
CAISATQHNQPQHF	TGTGCCATCAGTGCTACACAGCACAATCAGCCCCAGCATTTT	.	.	TRBJ1-5	TRBV10-3
CASSQVRGIEQPQHF	TGTGCCAGCAGCCAGGTCCGGGGGATCGAGCAGCCCCAGCATTTT	.	.	TRBJ1-5	TRBV16
CAISEQQMNTEAFF	TGTGCCATCAGTGAGCAGCAAATGAACACTGAAGCTTTCTTT	.	.	TRBJ1-1	TRBV10-3
CATSAGTGSSGANVLTF	TGTGCCACCAGCGCCGGGACTGGGTCCTCGGGGGCCAACGTCCTGACTTTC	.	.	TRBJ2-6	TRBV24-1
CAWSRFAGGPGEQYF	TGTGCCTGGAGCCGATTCGCGGGGGGGCCCGGCGAGCAGTACTTC	.	TRBD2	TRBJ2-7	TRBV30
CASSSNSGPTEAFF	TGTGCCAGCAGCTCCAATTCAGGGCCCACTGAAGCTTTCTTT	.	.	TRBJ1-1	TRBV7-8
CASSQSHGLAGKETQYF	TGCGCCAGCAGCCAAAGTCACGGACTAGCGGGGAAAGAGACCCAGTACTTC	.	TRBD2	TRBJ2-5	TRBV4-3
CASSLQGLAEAFF	TGTGCCAGCAGCCTACAGGGTCTAGCTGAAGCTTTCTTT	.	.	TRBJ1-1	TRBV25-1
CASGGISGNTIYF	TGTGCCAGCGGCGGGATCTCTGGAAACACCATATATTTT	.	.	TRBJ1-3	TRBV2
CASTREFQETQYF	TGTGCCAGCACCCGGGAGTTTCAAGAGACCCAGTACTTC	.	.	TRBJ2-5	TRBV5-4
CASSPRGGGSGGAIYNEQFF	TGTGCCAGCAGCCCGCGGGGCGGGGGTAGCGGGGGGGCGATTTACAATGAGCAGTTCTTC	.	TRBD2	TRBJ2-1	TRBV9
CASSLGGAPYEQYF	TGCGCCAGCAGCCTCGGGGGGGCCCCGTACGAGCAGTACTTC	.	TRBD2	TRBJ2-7	TRBV5-1
CASSPLAGLLHF	TGTGCCAGCAGCCCCCTCGCAGGGCTCCTCCACTTT	.	.	TRBJ1-6	TRBV3-1/TRBV3-2
CASSLGGHEQYF	TGTGCCAGCAGCCTGGGGGGCCACGAGCAGTACTTC	few	.	TRBJ2-7	TRBV7-9
CASSKWRGTSSSGAFF	TGTGCCAGCAGCAAATGGCGGGGGACCTCATCCTCCGGGGCTTTCTTT	.	.	TRBJ1-1	TRBV21-1
CASSEATGRTEAFF	TGTGCCAGCAGTGAAGCAACGGGGCGGACTGAAGCTTTCTTT	few	.	TRBJ1-1	TRBV6-1
CASSPHMAGVYQPQHF	TGTGCCAGCAGCCCCCATATGGCAGGGGTTTATCAGCCCCAGCATTTT	.	.	TRBJ1-5	TRBV21-1
CASSLTTSGSLGNEQFF	TGCGCCAGCAGCTTGACGACTAGCGGCTCCCTGGGCAATGAGCAGTTCTTC	.	TRBD2	TRBJ2-1	TRBV5-1
CASCRQGKGEQYF	TGTGCCAGCTGTCGCCAGGGGAAGGGCGAGCAGTACTTC	.	.	TRBJ2-7	TRBV2
CASSHGFGVGYTF	TGTGCCAGCAGCCACGGGTTTGGGGTTGGCTACACCTTC	.	.	TRBJ1-2	TRBV6-2/TRBV6-3
CASSGRRGQPQHF	TGTGCCAGCAGTGGGCGAAGAGGACAGCCCCAGCATTTT	.	.	TRBJ1-5	TRBV2
CASSSAYEQYF	TGTGCCAGCAGTTCTGCCTACGAGCAGTACTTC	.	.	TRBJ2-7	TRBV28
CASSEAFKTSTDTQYF	TGTGCCAGCAGTGAAGCGTTCAAAACAAGCACAGATACGCAGTATTTT	.	.	TRBJ2-3	TRBV6-1
CASSQDRASPGNTIYF	TGCGCCAGCAGCCAAGATAGGGCCTCTCCCGGAAACACCATATATTTT	.	.	TRBJ1-3	TRBV4-3
CASSSRQAGGTDTQYF	TGTGCCAGCAGTTCCCGACAGGCGGGTGGGACAGATACGCAGTATTTT	.	.	TRBJ2-3	TRBV28
CASSSLPPGQGFYEQFF	TGTGCCAGCAGCTCGCTACCTCCGGGACAGGGGTTTTATGAGCAGTTCTTC	.	TRBD1	TRBJ2-1	TRBV7-8
CASSPSGVNYGYTF	TGTGCCAGCTCACCATCAGGAGTGAACTATGGCTACACCTTC	.	.	TRBJ1-2	TRBV18
CARRQNISSYNSPLHF	TGTGCCAGACGACAAAATATCAGCTCCTATAATTCACCCCTCCACTTT	.	.	TRBJ1-6	TRBV21-1
CASSEMSTGYQPQHF	TGTGCCAGCAGTGAAATGTCGACAGGGTATCAGCCCCAGCATTTT	.	TRBD1	TRBJ1-5	TRBV6-1
CASGLVLGDFGEQYF	TGTGCTAGTGGTTTGGTACTGGGGGACTTCGGCGAGCAGTACTTC	.	.	TRBJ2-7	TRBV12-5
CASSFLETGSNYGYTF	TGTGCCAGCAGCTTCCTTGAGACAGGGTCTAACTATGGCTACACCTTC	.	TRBD1	TRBJ1-2	TRBV13
CASSLAQGSRYGYTF	TGTGCCAGCAGCTTAGCACAGGGGTCGAGATATGGCTACACCTTC	.	TRBD1	TRBJ1-2	TRBV7-9
CASGFSKATFSGNTIYF	TGTGCCAGCGGTTTTTCCAAGGCAACTTTCTCTGGAAACACCATATATTTT	.	.	TRBJ1-3	TRBV7-9